This TCR beta chain was sequenced for a study of T-cell memory formation after mild COVID-19 (dated by TCRdb to 2020 to 2023). In terms of the full investigation: TCR sequence clusters from the two donors were largely donor specific. In a couple of donors, T-cell clones that expanded and contracted after mild COVID-19 were followed by sequencing TCRalpha and TCRbeta repertoires longitudinally. The cohort was made up of two young adult volunteers, one female and one male, who were previously healthy.

TCRdb names Illumina NovaSeq 6000 as the instrument used. TCRalpha and TCRbeta cDNA libraries were built by 5'RACE with constant-segment primers, adding sample barcodes and unique molecular identifiers. Trizol reagent was used to extract RNA from every sample. The libraries were amplified in two PCR steps, and the second step added a second sample barcode and Illumina TruSeq adapters. The libraries were sequenced on an Illumina NovaSeq using 2 x 150 bp paired-end reads. Under the source paper's analysis protocol: With migec v1.2.7, reads were demultiplexed and then collapsed into UMI-guided consensus sequences. Using mixcr v2.1.11, UMI consensuses were aligned to TRA and TRB V and J templates and then assembled into clonotypes. Clonotypes were classified as expanded or contracted when called significant by both edgeR and NoisET, with noise models trained on biological replicates. For edgeR calls, a false discovery rate-adjusted p below 0.01 and a log2 fold-change threshold of 1 were applied. PCA with hierarchical clustering of max-normalized trajectories of the 1000 most abundant clonotypes was used as exploratory dynamics analysis. Separately sequenced CD4+ and CD8+ repertoires were used to assign the CD4 or CD8 phenotype of responding clones. TCRdb handled the public reads itself, with Q25 trimming in fastp and clone calling in MiXCR, and kept productive beta chains. Identical CDR3 proteins give one entry, which carries the most common genes and DNA. The V and J calls come from TCRdb's annotation, not from the publication. In this sample the table shows some 120,000 distinct CDR3 sequences, approximately 6.3% of which occur a single time. Together, the top ten hold under 2.5% of the sample.

On this clonotype itself: The target of this receptor is not known. No base-level quality is on record; no much larger clone is a single base apart.

General conclusions and limits of the study: The study included only a couple of mild cases, and larger cohorts that include severe cases with pre-infection samples were judged to be necessary. Contracting CD4+ clones were located mainly in the CM and EM memory subsets, whereas CD8+ clones were found to be enriched in EMRA. Some responding clones were detected in pre-infection memory, suggesting pre-existing cross-reactive memory T cells joined the SARS-CoV-2 response. Clones that contracted from day 15 to 85 showed balanced CD4/CD8 phenotypes, whereas a second wave of clones that expanded from day 15 to 37 leaned towards CD4+. The second-wave clones that peaked on day 37 were not confirmed to be SARS-CoV-2 specific.

Ficoll-Paque density gradient centrifugation was used to isolate PBMCs. The clonotype comes from an adult woman who had mild COVID-19 (a few samples of this study predate the infection). The sample titles of this study are shuffled in the database, so cell type and time point are left out; the donor was told from shared clones. Sequencing used PBMCs or a T cell subset sorted from them (not recorded which).

The DNA sequence reads TGTGCCAGCAGAAGACAGGGAGGCCCCTACGAGCAGTACTTC. Translated, it gives CASRRQGGPYEQYF. The receptor chain draws on TRBV6-5 and TRBJ2-7; matching of 7 bases hints at TRBD1 as the D gene. The CDR3 goes from the cysteine to the phenylalanine over 14 residues. Left in the record is the CDR3 DNA by itself, 42 bases read in frame from the first base. The germline ends are 14 bases apart after V is trimmed by 6 bases and J by 2 bases. Sequences MNHEY (CDR1) and SVGAGI (CDR2) are obtained from the germline V gene.